This T cell receptor (beta chain) appears in the sequencing data of a study of blood T cell repertoires in COVID-19. Data came from immunoSEQ multiplex PCR; TCRdb stores just in-frame clones and leaves some out. Found here are under 200,000 clones, approximately 88% of them singletons; the top ten hold 2.9%. V dropped 5 bases and J dropped 0 bases, with 11 bases sitting between them. Germline V CDR1 and CDR2: MNHEY, SVGEGT. There are 16 residues in the CDR3. This TCR came from a woman in her sixties or seventies with acute or convalescent COVID-19. The sample comprised peripheral blood. This chain joins TRBV6-2 or TRBV6-3 and TRBJ2-6; TRBD1 is a possible D gene (6 bases). For the CDR3, the DNA is TGTGCCAGCAGTGGAACAGGGAGCTCTGGGGCCAACGTCCTGACTTTC. Translated: CASSGTGSSGANVLTF.